The rows below give T cell receptor beta chains drawn from one sample of a study of cytomegalovirus exposure and HLA in healthy donors. Libraries were prepared by immunoSEQ multiplex PCR; TCRdb keeps only in-frame clonotypes and omits some of them. The sample carries 150,000 to 200,000 clones, roughly 90% recorded once. Sequenced: PBMCs. These receptors all come from a girl under three years old in good health and CMV-seronegative. Both conserved end residues are part of each CDR3. The D gene is left open where the match is weak.

CDR3: CASSLQGWEGYTF
DNA: TGTGCCAGCTCACTTCAGGGTTGGGAAGGCTACACCTTC
D: -
V: TRBV18
J: TRBJ1-2

CDR3: CSSSLVRDQPQHF
DNA: TGTTCCAGCAGCTTAGTGAGGGATCAGCCCCAGCATTTT
D: -
V: TRBV7-9
J: TRBJ1-5

CDR3: CASTGGLAVTLPSYNEQFF
DNA: TGTGCCAGTACAGGAGGACTAGCGGTCACTCTCCCCTCCTACAATGAGCAGTTCTTC
D: TRBD2
V: TRBV19
J: TRBJ2-1

CDR3: CAWSRDRGWGNQPQHF
DNA: TGTGCCTGGAGCAGGGACAGGGGTTGGGGCAATCAGCCCCAGCATTTT
D: TRBD1
V: TRBV30
J: TRBJ1-5

CDR3: CASSGADGDTQYF
DNA: TGTGCCAGCAGCGGGGCAGACGGCGATACGCAGTATTTT
D: -
V: TRBV9
J: TRBJ2-3

CDR3: CASSFTPYGISGANVLTF
DNA: TGTGCCAGCAGCTTTACCCCCTATGGTATCTCTGGGGCCAACGTCCTGACTTTC
D: -
V: TRBV7-6
J: TRBJ2-6

CDR3: CASSWGQGRNEQFF
DNA: TGCGCCAGCAGCTGGGGACAGGGACGCAATGAGCAGTTCTTC
D: TRBD1
V: TRBV5-1
J: TRBJ2-1

CDR3: CATSRVRGQVPLEQYF
DNA: TGTGCCACCAGCAGAGTTAGGGGTCAAGTTCCCCTCGAGCAGTACTTC
D: -
V: TRBV15
J: TRBJ2-7

CDR3: CASSFRSQGPNEKLFF
DNA: TGTGCCAGCAGTTTCCGATCACAGGGGCCTAATGAAAAACTGTTTTTT
D: TRBD1
V: TRBV27
J: TRBJ1-4

CDR3: CASIRTGNTEAFF
DNA: TGTGCCAGCATTAGGACAGGGAACACTGAAGCTTTCTTT
D: TRBD1
V: TRBV6-5
J: TRBJ1-1

CDR3: CASSNRALNQPQHF
DNA: TGTGCCAGCAGCAACAGGGCCCTCAATCAGCCCCAGCATTTT
D: -
V: TRBV21-1
J: TRBJ1-5

CDR3: CASAGTSNTGELFF
DNA: TGTGCCAGCGCCGGGACTTCGAACACCGGGGAGCTGTTTTTT
D: -
V: TRBV2
J: TRBJ2-2

CDR3: CASSSGVSETQYF
DNA: TGTGCCAGCAGTTCGGGAGTCTCAGAGACCCAGTACTTC
D: -
V: TRBV6-6
J: TRBJ2-5

CDR3: CASSLVSTGELFF
DNA: TGCGCCAGCAGCTTGGTTAGCACCGGGGAGCTGTTTTTT
D: -
V: TRBV5-1
J: TRBJ2-2

CDR3: CASTGSQETQYF
DNA: TGCGCCAGCACCGGGAGCCAAGAGACCCAGTACTTC
D: -
V: TRBV5-1
J: TRBJ2-5

CDR3: CASSKFSGESYEQYF
DNA: TGTGCCAGTAGTAAATTTAGCGGGGAGTCCTACGAGCAGTACTTC
D: TRBD2
V: TRBV19
J: TRBJ2-7

CDR3: CASSLPDDRLTTGSEKLFF
DNA: TGTGCCAGCAGCTTACCCGACGACAGGCTCACAACTGGGAGTGAAAAACTGTTTTTT
D: -
V: TRBV13
J: TRBJ1-4

CDR3: CASSYWSGRTGELFF
DNA: TGTGCCAGCAGTTATTGGAGCGGGCGCACCGGGGAGCTGTTTTTT
D: -
V: TRBV6-5
J: TRBJ2-2

CDR3: CASSLFPGNSNQPQHF
DNA: TGTGCCAGCAGTTTATTCCCAGGGAACAGCAATCAGCCCCAGCATTTT
D: -
V: TRBV27
J: TRBJ1-5

CDR3: CASSEAPWGGGETQYF
DNA: TGTGCCAGCAGTGAAGCGCCGTGGGGGGGAGGAGAGACCCAGTACTTC
D: TRBD2
V: TRBV2
J: TRBJ2-5

CDR3: CASSPGLAVGDTQYF
DNA: TGTGCCAGCAGCCCAGGACTAGCGGTTGGAGATACGCAGTATTTT
D: TRBD2
V: TRBV6-6
J: TRBJ2-3

CDR3: CATSRANTEAFF
DNA: TGTGCCACCAGCAGAGCTAACACTGAAGCTTTCTTT
D: -
V: TRBV15
J: TRBJ1-1